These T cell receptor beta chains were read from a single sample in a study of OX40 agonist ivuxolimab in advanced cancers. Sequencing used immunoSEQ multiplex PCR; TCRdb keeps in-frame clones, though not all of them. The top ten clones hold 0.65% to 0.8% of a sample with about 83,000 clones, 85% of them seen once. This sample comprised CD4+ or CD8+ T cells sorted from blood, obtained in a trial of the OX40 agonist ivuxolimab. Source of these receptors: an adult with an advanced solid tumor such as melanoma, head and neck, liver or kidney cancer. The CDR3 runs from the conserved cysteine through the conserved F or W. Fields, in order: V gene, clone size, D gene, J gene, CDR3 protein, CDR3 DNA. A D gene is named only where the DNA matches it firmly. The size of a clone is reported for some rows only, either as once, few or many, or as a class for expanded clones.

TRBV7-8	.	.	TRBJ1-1	CASSLGEAGGTEAFF	TGTGCCAGCAGCTTAGGAGAGGCAGGAGGGACTGAAGCTTTCTTT
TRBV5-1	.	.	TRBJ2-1	CASSLEEGFYNEQFF	TGCGCCAGCAGCTTGGAGGAGGGCTTCTACAATGAGCAGTTCTTC
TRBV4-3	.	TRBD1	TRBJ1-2	CASSQENHPGQVYGYTF	TGCGCCAGCAGCCAAGAAAATCACCCGGGACAGGTCTATGGCTACACCTTC
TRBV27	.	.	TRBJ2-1	CASSLSEIDEQFF	TGTGCCAGCAGTTTATCGGAGATCGATGAGCAGTTCTTC
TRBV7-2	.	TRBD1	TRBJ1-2	CASSLGPDRPYGYTF	TGTGCCAGCAGCTTGGGCCCGGACAGGCCGTATGGCTACACCTTC
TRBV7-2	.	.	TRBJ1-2	CASSLGSIGGNYGYTF	TGTGCCAGCAGCTTAGGGTCCATAGGGGGGAACTATGGCTACACCTTC
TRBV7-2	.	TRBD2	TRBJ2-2	CASSIRNAPGTKNGELFF	TGTGCCAGCAGCATACGAAACGCTCCCGGGACTAAGAACGGGGAGCTGTTTTTT
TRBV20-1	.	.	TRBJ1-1	CSARWVGEAFF	TGCAGTGCTAGATGGGTGGGGGAGGCTTTCTTT
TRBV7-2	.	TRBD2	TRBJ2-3	CASSLGSGGRFTDTQYF	TGTGCCAGCAGCTTGGGTAGCGGGGGAAGGTTCACAGATACGCAGTATTTT
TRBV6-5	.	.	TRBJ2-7	CASSYTGDEQYF	TGTGCCAGCAGTTACACGGGGGACGAGCAGTACTTC
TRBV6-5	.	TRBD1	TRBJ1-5	CASSPQGNSNQPQHF	TGTGCCAGCAGTCCACAGGGGAATAGCAATCAGCCCCAGCATTTT
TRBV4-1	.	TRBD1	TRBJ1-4	CASSQVAGQAGLTNEKLFF	TGCGCCAGCAGCCAAGTAGCGGGACAGGCAGGGCTTACTAATGAAAAACTGTTTTTT
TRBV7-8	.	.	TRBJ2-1	CASSLTRNEQFF	TGTGCCAGCAGCTTAACAAGAAATGAGCAGTTCTTC
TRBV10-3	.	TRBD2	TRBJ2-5	CAISQAGGETQYF	TGTGCCATTTCTCAAGCGGGGGGAGAGACCCAGTACTTC
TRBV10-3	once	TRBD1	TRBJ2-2	CATGGDTGELFF	TGTGCAACAGGGGGCGACACCGGGGAGCTGTTTTTT
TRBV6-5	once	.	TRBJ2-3	CASSYSRDSGDTQYF	TGTGCCAGCAGTTACTCGAGGGACTCGGGAGATACGCAGTATTTT
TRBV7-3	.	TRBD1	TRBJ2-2	CASSSRGPGTGELFF	TGTGCCAGCAGCTCGAGGGGGCCGGGCACCGGGGAGCTGTTTTTT
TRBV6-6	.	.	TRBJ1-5	CATQGRGNQPQHF	TGTGCCACCCAGGGGCGAGGCAATCAGCCCCAGCATTTT
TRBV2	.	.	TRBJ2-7	CASSDGGGLEQYF	TGTGCCAGCAGTGATGGAGGGGGGCTCGAGCAGTACTTC
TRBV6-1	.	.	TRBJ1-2	CASRSGTLDHGYTF	TGTGCCAGCAGGTCCGGGACACTGGACCATGGCTACACCTTC
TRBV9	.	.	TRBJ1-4	CASSVVGQGNEKLFF	TGTGCCAGCAGCGTAGTCGGCCAGGGTAATGAAAAACTGTTTTTT
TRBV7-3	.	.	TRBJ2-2	CASSSLKNTGELFF	TGTGCCAGCAGCTCCCTAAAAAACACCGGGGAGCTGTTTTTT
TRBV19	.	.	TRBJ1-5	CASNRPNQPQHF	TGTGCCAGTAACCGTCCCAATCAGCCCCAGCATTTT
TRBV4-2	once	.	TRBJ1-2	CASSQDLGAITGGYTF	TGTGCCAGCAGCCAAGATCTAGGGGCCATTACGGGCGGCTACACCTTC
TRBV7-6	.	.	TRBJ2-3	CASSAIPDTQYF	TGTGCCAGCAGCGCGATCCCAGATACGCAGTATTTT
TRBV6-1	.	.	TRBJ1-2	CASSIPGGGFYGYTF	TGTGCCAGCAGTATCCCCGGTGGGGGTTTCTATGGCTACACCTTC
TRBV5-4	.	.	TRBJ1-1	CASSSPMGMNTEAFF	TGTGCCAGCAGCTCGCCGATGGGGATGAACACTGAAGCTTTCTTT
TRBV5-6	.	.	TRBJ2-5	CASSPTAETQYF	TGTGCCAGCAGTCCCACCGCGGAGACCCAGTACTTC
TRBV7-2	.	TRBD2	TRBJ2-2	CASSLLLAGTANTGELFF	TGTGCCAGCAGCTTACTACTAGCGGGGACCGCGAACACCGGGGAGCTGTTTTTT
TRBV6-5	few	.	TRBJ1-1	CASSRQFNTEAFF	TGTGCCAGCAGCCGACAGTTTAACACTGAAGCTTTCTTT
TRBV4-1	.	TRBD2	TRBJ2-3	CASSQVGTRLFSRKNTDTQYF	TGCGCCAGCAGCCAAGTTGGGACTAGACTCTTTTCACGTAAAAATACAGATACGCAGTATTTT
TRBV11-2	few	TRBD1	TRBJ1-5	CASSPGTGVVDQPQHF	TGTGCCAGCAGCCCCGGGACAGGGGTAGTGGATCAGCCCCAGCATTTT
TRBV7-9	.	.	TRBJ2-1	CASSLMGVNEQFF	TGTGCCAGCAGTCTAATGGGGGTCAATGAGCAGTTCTTC
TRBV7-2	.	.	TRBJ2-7	CASSRIRDGASYEQYF	TGTGCCAGCAGCCGGATCCGGGACGGAGCCTCCTACGAGCAGTACTTC
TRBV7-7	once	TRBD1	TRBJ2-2	CASSSQGATGELFF	TGTGCCAGCAGCTCCCAGGGGGCAACCGGGGAGCTGTTTTTT
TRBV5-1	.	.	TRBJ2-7	CASRQAGANYEQYF	TGCGCCAGCCGCCAGGCAGGGGCAAACTACGAGCAGTACTTC
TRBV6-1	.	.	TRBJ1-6	CASAPYSSYNSPLHF	TGTGCCAGCGCCCCCTACAGCTCCTATAATTCACCCCTCCACTTT
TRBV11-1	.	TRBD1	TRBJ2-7	CASSLGQGVSYEQYF	TGTGCCAGCAGCCTCGGACAGGGGGTATCCTACGAGCAGTACTTC
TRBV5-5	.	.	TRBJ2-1	CASTPGGVTYNEQFF	TGTGCCAGCACCCCTGGAGGTGTCACATACAATGAGCAGTTCTTC
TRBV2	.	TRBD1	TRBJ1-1	CASTGTGNTEAFF	TGTGCCAGCACCGGGACAGGGAACACTGAAGCTTTCTTT
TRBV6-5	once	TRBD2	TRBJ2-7	CASSAPRLAGEQYF	TGTGCCAGCAGTGCTCCCCGACTAGCTGGGGAGCAGTACTTC
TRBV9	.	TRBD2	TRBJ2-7	CASSTGRGDEQYF	TGTGCCAGCAGTACAGGTCGGGGGGACGAGCAGTACTTC
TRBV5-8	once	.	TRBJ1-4	CASSLGTASNEKLFF	TGTGCCAGCAGCTTGGGGACAGCCTCTAATGAAAAACTGTTTTTT
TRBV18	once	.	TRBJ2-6	CASRVAGANVLTF	TGTGCCAGCCGGGTAGCTGGGGCCAACGTCCTGACTTTC
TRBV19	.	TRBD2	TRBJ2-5	CATGRGQETQYF	TGTGCCACCGGGAGGGGGCAAGAGACCCAGTACTTC